The source of this T cell receptor (beta chain) is a study of identifying expanded T cells in peripheral blood. Regarding the study as a whole: Clone count variance between roughly 2-week samples rose with total template count. Technical replicates showed approximately 1.2 changed clones; two weeks 15 to 20; four weeks 19.

The CDR3 covers 16 residues. Germline CDR1 SGHRS, CDR2 YFSETQ. The ends were cut back, 7 bases at V and 0 bases at J, with 14 bases in the middle. Assay: immunoSEQ multiplex PCR; the TCRdb copy retains only in-frame clones and omits some. This sample has about 100,000 clones; around 88% occur once, and the top ten carry roughly 15%. Collection occurred without any documented infections or immune events in donors. As regards this clone: What it binds is unknown.

This TCR derives from a person aged 18-70 years in good health. The rearrangement joins TRBV5-1 to TRBJ2-6; D possibly uses TRBD1 or TRBD2 (5 bases each). Specimen: blood. The CDR3 DNA reads as TGCGCCAGCGGCCGGGACGCTAGCTCTGGGGCCAACGTCCTGACTTTC. Its protein is CASGRDASSGANVLTF. Drawing the rest from reference TRBV5-1 and TRBJ2-6, the complete variable domain is KAGVTQTPRYLIKTRGQQVTLSCSPISGHRSVSWYQQTPGQGLQFLFEYFSETQRNKGNFPGRFSGRQFSNSRSEMNVSTLELGDSALYLCASGRDASSGANVLTFGAGSRLTVL.